The T cell receptor (beta chain) described here comes from a study of blood T cell repertoires in COVID-19. Study-wide context: Cohort 3 recovery required two negative PCRs, clearance, or symptom resolution.

This CDR3 spans 16 amino acids. Germline V CDR1 and CDR2: SGHAT, FQNNGV. Trimming cost V 3 bases and J 5 bases; bases outside gene matches: 12. Clones were read by immunoSEQ multiplex PCR, and TCRdb kept only the in-frame ones, dropping some. The table lists hundreds of thousands of clones, 70% to 90% of them singletons. The chain combines TRBV11-2 with TRBJ2-7; 8 nucleotides line up with TRBD1. Input material: PBMCs or T cells enriched from blood (not recorded which). The TCR sequence derives from a woman aged 45 to 65 in a cohort exposed to, infected with or recovered from COVID-19 (not recorded which). CDR3 amino acids: CASSFDFGQGGDEQYF. The CDR3 DNA follows: TGTGCCAGCAGCTTTGATTTCGGACAGGGCGGCGACGAGCAGTACTTC.